This T cell receptor beta chain was identified in a study of T cell changes during pregnancy in multiple sclerosis. The CDR3 loop spans 16 amino acids. Sequencing used immunoSEQ multiplex PCR; TCRdb keeps in-frame clones, though not all of them. The sample lists about 100,000 clones, 94% occurring once. Sample: peripheral blood, taken before pregnancy. This chain connects TRBV21-1 to TRBJ2-1; the DNA was not compared with TRBD1, the D call given in the table. TRBV21-1 is a pseudogene segment. The receptor comes from a female donor with multiple sclerosis, enrolled in a pregnancy study. The CDR3 reads CASSKAGPGIFNEQFF. CDR3 DNA sequence: TGTGCCAGCAGCAAAGCAGGGCCAGGGATTTTCAATGAGCAGTTCTTC.